This is a list of T cell receptor beta chains from one sample in a study of blood T cell repertoires in COVID-19. Libraries were prepared by immunoSEQ multiplex PCR; TCRdb keeps only in-frame clonotypes and omits some of them. The sample yields about 78,000 clones, less than 95% seen once. The sample was peripheral blood. These receptors all come from a woman aged 45-60 years in a cohort sampled during active COVID-19. Both conserved end residues are part of each CDR3. The D gene is left open where the match is weak. Size is stated for part of the rows, as once, few or many counts, or as a class when the clone is expanded.

abundance	d_gene	j_gene	len	v_gene	CDR3aa	CDR3nt
once	TRBD1	TRBJ1-5	16	TRBV6-9	CASRTLDRRCNQPQHF	TGTGCCAGCAGGACCTTGGACAGGAGGTGCAATCAGCCCCAGCATTTT
-	TRBD2	TRBJ2-2	17	TRBV27	CASSPGLAGGDTGELFF	TGTGCCAGCAGTCCGGGACTAGCGGGGGGGGACACCGGGGAGCTGTTTTTT
-	-	TRBJ1-1	16	TRBV28	CASSLLGGWGNTEAFF	TGTGCCAGCAGTTTATTGGGGGGTTGGGGGAACACTGAAGCTTTCTTT
-	-	TRBJ2-7	15	TRBV15	CATSRGRGGTYEQYF	TGTGCCACCAGCAGAGGGCGGGGCGGAACCTACGAGCAGTACTTC
-	-	TRBJ2-3	16	TRBV2	CASSEMAPLATDTQYF	TGTGCCAGCAGTGAAATGGCCCCCCTTGCCACAGATACGCAGTATTTT
many	-	TRBJ2-7	12	TRBV30	CAWGAAIHEQYF	TGTGCCTGGGGGGCGGCGATCCACGAGCAGTACTTC
once	TRBD1	TRBJ2-1	17	TRBV7-9	CASSLVVGQGLYNEQFF	TGTGCCAGCAGCTTAGTGGTGGGACAGGGGCTCTACAATGAGCAGTTCTTC
-	TRBD1	TRBJ1-1	14	TRBV7-9	CASSRQGTNTEAFF	TGTGCCAGCAGCCGACAGGGGACGAACACTGAAGCTTTCTTT
-	TRBD1	TRBJ1-1	16	TRBV18	CASSPLGVQGASEAFF	TGTGCCAGCTCACCACTAGGCGTACAGGGGGCCTCTGAAGCTTTCTTT
-	-	TRBJ2-2	15	TRBV6-2/TRBV6-3	CASSPGTGEAGELFF	TGTGCCAGCAGCCCGGGGACGGGAGAAGCCGGGGAGCTGTTTTTT
once	-	TRBJ1-6	13	TRBV7-3	CASSTHRDSPLHF	TGTGCCAGCAGCACCCACAGGGATTCACCCCTCCACTTT
-	TRBD1	TRBJ1-2	14	TRBV24-1	CATRAPGQNYGYTF	TGTGCCACCAGGGCACCGGGACAGAACTATGGCTACACCTTC
few	-	TRBJ2-7	11	TRBV4-1	CASSQAGEQYF	TGCGCCAGCAGCCAAGCGGGCGAGCAGTACTTC
-	-	TRBJ1-1	14	TRBV29-1	CSVVTGSFYTEAFF	TGCAGCGTGGTGACAGGCTCTTTCTACACTGAAGCTTTCTTT
-	-	TRBJ2-5	12	TRBV5-1	CASNGDQETQYF	TGCGCCAGCAACGGGGATCAAGAGACCCAGTACTTC
-	TRBD1	TRBJ1-3	16	TRBV19	CASSSQGASPGNTIYF	TGTGCCAGTAGTTCCCAGGGGGCCTCCCCTGGAAACACCATATATTTT
-	-	TRBJ2-5	13	TRBV7-9	CASSFRSPETQYF	TGTGCCAGCAGCTTTAGATCCCCGGAGACCCAGTACTTC
-	TRBD2	TRBJ2-3	16	TRBV30	CAWSKGLLAGKDTQYF	TGTGCCTGGAGTAAGGGCCTGCTAGCGGGAAAAGATACGCAGTATTTT
-	TRBD1	TRBJ2-5	17	TRBV7-9	CASSLTGAIELQETQYF	TGTGCCAGCAGCTTGACAGGGGCGATTGAGCTCCAAGAGACCCAGTACTTC
-	-	TRBJ2-3	13	TRBV5-1	CASSLTSPDTQYF	TGCGCCAGCAGCCTGACTTCCCCCGATACGCAGTATTTT
-	-	TRBJ2-1	19	TRBV7-2	CASSLGWGFRDREDNEQFF	TGTGCCAGCAGCTTAGGATGGGGCTTTCGCGACAGGGAGGACAATGAGCAGTTCTTC
-	TRBD1	TRBJ2-2	13	TRBV25-1	CASSGTGTGELFF	TGTGCCAGCAGTGGGACAGGGACCGGGGAGCTGTTTTTT
-	TRBD1	TRBJ1-2	16	TRBV18	CASSRYTGQGSHGYTF	TGTGCCAGCTCACGATATACAGGACAGGGGTCCCATGGCTACACCTTC
-	TRBD1	TRBJ2-7	18	TRBV6-1	CASSVGIVRQGRTYEQYF	TGTGCCAGCAGTGTAGGAATTGTAAGACAGGGTCGTACCTACGAGCAGTACTTC
-	TRBD2	TRBJ2-1	15	TRBV9	CASSVRLAGANEQFF	TGTGCCAGCAGCGTAAGGTTAGCGGGAGCCAATGAGCAGTTCTTC
-	TRBD1	TRBJ1-5	14	TRBV9	CASSGGTGVQPQHF	TGTGCCAGCAGCGGCGGGACAGGGGTTCAGCCCCAGCATTTT
-	TRBD1	TRBJ1-5	14	TRBV6-6	CASSLTGTQQPQHF	TGTGCCAGCAGTCTGACAGGGACTCAACAGCCCCAGCATTTT
-	-	TRBJ1-3	15	TRBV19	CASTLASGVENTIYF	TGTGCCAGTACCTTGGCTAGCGGGGTAGAAAACACCATATATTTT
-	-	TRBJ2-5	13	TRBV19	CASSDGSGETQYF	TGTGCCAGTAGTGATGGGTCCGGGGAGACCCAGTACTTC
-	TRBD2	TRBJ2-5	15	TRBV3-1/TRBV3-2	CASSTRTSGAETQYF	TGTGCCAGCAGCACTAGGACTAGCGGCGCGGAGACCCAGTACTTC
-	-	TRBJ1-3	13	TRBV30	CAWQVNSGNTIYF	TGTGCCTGGCAGGTCAACTCTGGAAACACCATATATTTT
-	-	TRBJ2-7	11	TRBV28	CASTTGYEQYF	TGTGCCAGCACAACAGGGTACGAGCAGTACTTC
-	-	TRBJ2-1	15	TRBV27	CASSLTSPSYNEQFF	TGTGCCAGCAGTCTAACTAGTCCCTCCTACAATGAGCAGTTCTTC
once	TRBD1	TRBJ1-1	13	TRBV5-1	CASSLQGDTEAFF	TGCGCCAGCAGCCTCCAGGGGGACACTGAAGCTTTCTTT
-	TRBD1	TRBJ1-2	14	TRBV2	CASQQGDWGYGYTF	TGTGCCAGCCAACAGGGGGATTGGGGCTATGGCTACACCTTC
-	-	TRBJ2-1	11	TRBV2	CASGGYNEQFF	TGTGCCAGCGGGGGGTACAATGAGCAGTTCTTC
-	TRBD2	TRBJ2-1	18	TRBV5-1	CASSLPPQGLANYNEQFF	TGCGCCAGCAGCTTACCCCCCCAGGGACTAGCGAATTACAATGAGCAGTTCTTC
-	TRBD2	TRBJ2-3	16	TRBV11-2	CASSPWTSGRWDTQYF	TGTGCCAGCAGCCCATGGACTAGCGGGAGGTGGGATACGCAGTATTTT
-	TRBD2	TRBJ2-1	15	TRBV10-2	CASSYNAGGAGEQFF	TGCGCCAGCAGTTATAACGCGGGAGGGGCCGGAGAGCAGTTCTTC
-	TRBD1	TRBJ1-1	14	TRBV28	CASSSTGEGTEAFF	TGTGCCAGCAGTTCGACAGGGGAGGGCACTGAAGCTTTCTTT
-	TRBD1	TRBJ2-7	16	TRBV18	CASSPVRTQGAYEQYF	TGTGCCAGCTCACCCGTCAGAACACAGGGGGCCTACGAGCAGTACTTC
-	-	TRBJ2-1	14	TRBV19	CASSTTGGTHEQFF	TGTGCCAGTAGTACCACCGGGGGTACCCATGAGCAGTTCTTC
-	-	TRBJ2-3	15	TRBV2	CASSEARRITDTQYF	TGTGCCAGCAGTGAAGCGAGGAGGATCACAGATACGCAGTATTTT
-	-	TRBJ2-3	15	TRBV18	CASSPRDSTVDTQYF	TGTGCCAGCTCACCTCGGGACTCTACTGTTGATACGCAGTATTTT
-	-	TRBJ2-4	14	TRBV9	CASSLDPVQNIQYF	TGTGCCAGCAGCCTAGATCCGGTCCAAAACATTCAGTACTTC
-	-	TRBJ2-2	15	TRBV6-5	CASSPGLGGTGELFF	TGTGCCAGCAGCCCGGGACTGGGCGGGACCGGGGAGCTGTTTTTT